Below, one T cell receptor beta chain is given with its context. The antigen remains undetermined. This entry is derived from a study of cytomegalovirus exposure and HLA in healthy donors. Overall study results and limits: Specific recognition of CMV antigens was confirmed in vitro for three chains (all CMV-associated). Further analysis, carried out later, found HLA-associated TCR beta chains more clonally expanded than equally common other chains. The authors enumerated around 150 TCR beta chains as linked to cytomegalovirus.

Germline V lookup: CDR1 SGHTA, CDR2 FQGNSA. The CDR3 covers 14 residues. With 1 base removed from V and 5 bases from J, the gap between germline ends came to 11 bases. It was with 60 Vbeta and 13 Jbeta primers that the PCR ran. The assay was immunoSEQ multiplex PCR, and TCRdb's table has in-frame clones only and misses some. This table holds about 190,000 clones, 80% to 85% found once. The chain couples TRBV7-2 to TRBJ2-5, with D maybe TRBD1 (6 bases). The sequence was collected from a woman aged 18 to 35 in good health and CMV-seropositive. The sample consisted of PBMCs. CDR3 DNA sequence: TGTGCCAGCAGCTTAGGACAGGCGTGGGAGACCCAGTACTTC. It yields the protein CASSLGQAWETQYF.